These T cell receptor beta chains were read from a single sample in a study of shared clonotypes between healthy human individuals. The table came from immunoSEQ multiplex PCR; TCRdb's copy has only in-frame clones and leaves some out. Among a few million clones listed, 90% to 95% were seen once. What was sequenced was naive CD8+ T cells from PBMCs. These receptors all stem from a man in his late teens or twenties in good health. Some clones in this sample may be carry-over from other donors' samples. Each CDR3 is given with its conserved first and last residue. The order of the fields is D gene, J gene, V gene, clone size, CDR3 DNA, CDR3 protein. D genes are given only for firm matches. Clone size is stated in some rows and not others, as once, few, many or a class when expanded.

D gene: NA; J gene: TRBJ2-3; V gene: TRBV7-8; clone size: NA; CDR3 DNA: TGTGCCAGCAGCTTTCGGGGACACCGTTCTTCAGATACGCAGTATTTT; CDR3 protein: CASSFRGHRSSDTQYF
D gene: NA; J gene: TRBJ1-3; V gene: TRBV10-3; clone size: NA; CDR3 DNA: TGTGCCATCAGTGAGTCGACTGGGCAGGGAGACTCTGGAAACACCATATATTTT; CDR3 protein: CAISESTGQGDSGNTIYF
D gene: TRBD2; J gene: TRBJ2-1; V gene: TRBV4-1; clone size: NA; CDR3 DNA: TGCGCCAGCAGCGCAAGCGGGACTAGCGGATCGGAGCAGTTCTTC; CDR3 protein: CASSASGTSGSEQFF
D gene: NA; J gene: TRBJ1-2; V gene: TRBV5-1; clone size: NA; CDR3 DNA: TGCGCCAGCAGCTTGGGCCCTCCCGGCGGTGATAACTATGGCTACACCTTC; CDR3 protein: CASSLGPPGGDNYGYTF
D gene: NA; J gene: TRBJ2-2; V gene: TRBV27; clone size: NA; CDR3 DNA: TGTGCCAGCAGTCCCCACCCCGCCCAGGAGGGAGTAAACACCGGGGAGCTGTTTTTT; CDR3 protein: CASSPHPAQEGVNTGELFF
D gene: NA; J gene: TRBJ2-2; V gene: TRBV13; clone size: NA; CDR3 DNA: TGTGCCAGCAGCGCGAATTTCGGAGCCCTGAACACCGGGGAGCTGTTTTTT; CDR3 protein: CASSANFGALNTGELFF
D gene: TRBD1; J gene: TRBJ1-1; V gene: TRBV14; clone size: NA; CDR3 DNA: TGTGCCAGCAGTGCACCGGGACAGCTGAACACTGAAGCTTTCTTT; CDR3 protein: CASSAPGQLNTEAFF
D gene: NA; J gene: TRBJ1-2; V gene: TRBV11-2; clone size: NA; CDR3 DNA: TGTGCCAGCAGCTTAGGGAGGGGTCCCAACTATGGCTACACCTTC; CDR3 protein: CASSLGRGPNYGYTF
D gene: NA; J gene: TRBJ2-7; V gene: TRBV29-1; clone size: NA; CDR3 DNA: TGCAGCGTTGCAGTATCCTACGAGCAGTACTTC; CDR3 protein: CSVAVSYEQYF
D gene: NA; J gene: TRBJ1-5; V gene: TRBV27; clone size: NA; CDR3 DNA: TGTGCCAGCAGTTTATACCCGGGCGGGAATCAGCCCCAGCATTTT; CDR3 protein: CASSLYPGGNQPQHF
D gene: NA; J gene: TRBJ2-1; V gene: TRBV4-3; clone size: NA; CDR3 DNA: TGCGCCAGCAGCCAAGATTTTAAGTCGGCGCGGGTCTTC; CDR3 protein: CASSQDFKSARVF
D gene: TRBD2; J gene: TRBJ2-7; V gene: TRBV11-2; clone size: NA; CDR3 DNA: TGTGCCAGCACCCTCGCCGGGGGGGGAATCCACGAGCAGTACTTC; CDR3 protein: CASTLAGGGIHEQYF
D gene: TRBD2; J gene: TRBJ2-7; V gene: TRBV7-3; clone size: NA; CDR3 DNA: TGTGCCAGCAGCGAACTAGCGGGAGCCGAGCAGTACTTC; CDR3 protein: CASSELAGAEQYF
D gene: NA; J gene: TRBJ2-7; V gene: TRBV7-2; clone size: NA; CDR3 DNA: TGTGCCAGCAGCTTAGCCGTCGGGGAGCAGTACTTC; CDR3 protein: CASSLAVGEQYF
D gene: NA; J gene: TRBJ1-1; V gene: TRBV30; clone size: NA; CDR3 DNA: TGTGCCTGGAGCCAGACGGCAAACACTGAAGCTTTCTTT; CDR3 protein: CAWSQTANTEAFF
D gene: NA; J gene: TRBJ1-1; V gene: TRBV27; clone size: NA; CDR3 DNA: TGTGCCAGCAGTTTAGTTCGGCGGGGGATGAACACTGAAGCTTTCTTT; CDR3 protein: CASSLVRRGMNTEAFF
D gene: NA; J gene: TRBJ2-7; V gene: TRBV28; clone size: NA; CDR3 DNA: TGTGCCAGCAGCCCGTTTGGCACCCCCTACGAGCAGTACTTC; CDR3 protein: CASSPFGTPYEQYF
D gene: NA; J gene: TRBJ2-7; V gene: TRBV12-5; clone size: NA; CDR3 DNA: TGTGCTAGTGGTTTGATCTACCAGGACCCCTACGAGCAGTACTTC; CDR3 protein: CASGLIYQDPYEQYF
D gene: TRBD1; J gene: TRBJ2-7; V gene: TRBV29-1; clone size: NA; CDR3 DNA: TGCAGCGTGTCAGGGACAGGGGGCGAACTCTCCTACGAGCAGTACTTC; CDR3 protein: CSVSGTGGELSYEQYF
D gene: TRBD2; J gene: TRBJ2-1; V gene: TRBV4-1; clone size: NA; CDR3 DNA: TGCGCCAGCACTGTTTCTAGCGGGAGTTTCAATGAGCAGTTCTTC; CDR3 protein: CASTVSSGSFNEQFF
D gene: TRBD1; J gene: TRBJ2-3; V gene: TRBV9; clone size: NA; CDR3 DNA: TGTGCCAGCAGCAGTCCCGGGACAGGGGAGGGGGCAGATACGCAGTATTTT; CDR3 protein: CASSSPGTGEGADTQYF
D gene: NA; J gene: TRBJ2-1; V gene: TRBV29-1; clone size: NA; CDR3 DNA: TGCAGCATCAGAGACGGGACCCCGCCTTACAATGAGCAGTTCTTC; CDR3 protein: CSIRDGTPPYNEQFF
D gene: TRBD1; J gene: TRBJ2-7; V gene: TRBV28; clone size: NA; CDR3 DNA: TGTGCCAGCAGGTTGGACAGGGAGTACGAGCAGTACTTC; CDR3 protein: CASRLDREYEQYF
D gene: TRBD2; J gene: TRBJ2-7; V gene: TRBV29-1; clone size: NA; CDR3 DNA: TGCAGCGTTATTGGACTAGCGGGATCTTACGAGCAGTACTTC; CDR3 protein: CSVIGLAGSYEQYF
D gene: NA; J gene: TRBJ2-7; V gene: TRBV28; clone size: NA; CDR3 DNA: TGTGCCAGCAGTGACCGTCTGGGGCAGGCAATCTACGAGCAGTACTTC; CDR3 protein: CASSDRLGQAIYEQYF
D gene: TRBD1; J gene: TRBJ1-1; V gene: TRBV5-6; clone size: NA; CDR3 DNA: TGTGCCAGCAGCACGGGACAGGGGCTTGTCAACACTGAAGCTTTCTTT; CDR3 protein: CASSTGQGLVNTEAFF
D gene: TRBD1; J gene: TRBJ2-7; V gene: TRBV19; clone size: once; CDR3 DNA: TGTGCCAGTAGTGGACAGGGGGTCAACGAGCAGTACTTC; CDR3 protein: CASSGQGVNEQYF
D gene: TRBD1; J gene: TRBJ2-1; V gene: TRBV4-2; clone size: NA; CDR3 DNA: TGTGCCAGCAGCCAGTCACCCGGGACAGGGTACAATGAGCAGTTCTTC; CDR3 protein: CASSQSPGTGYNEQFF
D gene: NA; J gene: TRBJ1-4; V gene: TRBV27; clone size: NA; CDR3 DNA: TGTGCCAGCAGTTCCGGTGAAAAACTGTTTTTT; CDR3 protein: CASSSGEKLFF
D gene: NA; J gene: TRBJ2-1; V gene: TRBV7-8; clone size: NA; CDR3 DNA: TGTGCCAGCAGCTATTTGCGGGGCTCCTACAATGAGCAGTTCTTC; CDR3 protein: CASSYLRGSYNEQFF
D gene: TRBD1; J gene: TRBJ2-7; V gene: TRBV5-1; clone size: NA; CDR3 DNA: TGCGCCAGCAGCTTGCCGGCAGGGGGCTCCTACGAGCAGTACTTC; CDR3 protein: CASSLPAGGSYEQYF
D gene: NA; J gene: TRBJ2-7; V gene: TRBV27; clone size: NA; CDR3 DNA: TGTGCCAGCAGCTCCGTGGGGACTCGATACGAGCAGTACTTC; CDR3 protein: CASSSVGTRYEQYF
D gene: NA; J gene: TRBJ1-1; V gene: TRBV28; clone size: NA; CDR3 DNA: TGTGCCAGCAGTTTTCGTGGGTCCACTGAAGCTTTCTTT; CDR3 protein: CASSFRGSTEAFF
D gene: NA; J gene: TRBJ2-7; V gene: TRBV27; clone size: NA; CDR3 DNA: TGTGCCAGCAGTTTATCATGGTCTAGCGTTACCTACGAGCAGTACTTC; CDR3 protein: CASSLSWSSVTYEQYF
D gene: NA; J gene: TRBJ2-7; V gene: TRBV7-9; clone size: NA; CDR3 DNA: TGTGCCAGCAGCTTAGGAACTAGTTTCTCCTACGAGCAGTACTTC; CDR3 protein: CASSLGTSFSYEQYF
D gene: NA; J gene: TRBJ1-2; V gene: TRBV20-1; clone size: NA; CDR3 DNA: TGCAGTGCTAGAGCCCAGGGTGTGACCTTC; CDR3 protein: CSARAQGVTF
D gene: TRBD1; J gene: TRBJ2-1; V gene: TRBV15; clone size: NA; CDR3 DNA: TGTGCCACCAGCAAGGACAGGGGAAACTCCTACAATGAGCAGTTCTTC; CDR3 protein: CATSKDRGNSYNEQFF
D gene: TRBD2; J gene: TRBJ2-1; V gene: TRBV11-2; clone size: NA; CDR3 DNA: TGTGCCAGCAGCTCTCGAAAGGGGCGGGAGGGCATGAATGAGCAGTTCTTC; CDR3 protein: CASSSRKGREGMNEQFF
D gene: TRBD2; J gene: TRBJ2-7; V gene: TRBV19; clone size: NA; CDR3 DNA: TGTGCCAGTAGTATGACTAGCGGGAGGACCCGCTATCTGTACTTC; CDR3 protein: CASSMTSGRTRYLYF
D gene: NA; J gene: TRBJ2-2; V gene: TRBV6-1; clone size: NA; CDR3 DNA: TGTGCCAGCAGCCAGGGCGGGGAGCTGTTTTTT; CDR3 protein: CASSQGGELFF
D gene: NA; J gene: TRBJ2-7; V gene: TRBV9; clone size: NA; CDR3 DNA: TGTGCCAGCAGCGCCTACCAGGACCGTTACTACGAGCAGTACTTC; CDR3 protein: CASSAYQDRYYEQYF
D gene: TRBD1; J gene: TRBJ2-2; V gene: TRBV18; clone size: NA; CDR3 DNA: TGTGCCAGCTCACTTGAAACAGGGGCCACCGGGGAGCTGTTTTTT; CDR3 protein: CASSLETGATGELFF
D gene: NA; J gene: TRBJ1-1; V gene: TRBV19; clone size: NA; CDR3 DNA: TGTGCCAGTAGTGTCCCGGGACAAGCTAGCATGAACACTGAAGCTTTCTTT; CDR3 protein: CASSVPGQASMNTEAFF
D gene: NA; J gene: TRBJ2-5; V gene: TRBV4-2; clone size: NA; CDR3 DNA: TGTGCCAGCAGCCAAGACAGGGATTGGGGGGAGACCCAGTACTTC; CDR3 protein: CASSQDRDWGETQYF
D gene: TRBD2; J gene: TRBJ2-1; V gene: TRBV7-9; clone size: NA; CDR3 DNA: TGTGCCAGCAGCGCAGGACTAGCGGGACGCTCCTACAATGAGCAGTTCTTC; CDR3 protein: CASSAGLAGRSYNEQFF
D gene: NA; J gene: TRBJ2-3; V gene: TRBV21-1; clone size: NA; CDR3 DNA: TGTGCCAGCAGCAAAGAACGGGAACGCACAGATACGCAGTATTTT; CDR3 protein: CASSKERERTDTQYF
D gene: NA; J gene: TRBJ2-7; V gene: TRBV6-5; clone size: NA; CDR3 DNA: TGTGCCAGCAGTTACTCGGGGACCTCCTACGAGCAGTACTTC; CDR3 protein: CASSYSGTSYEQYF
D gene: TRBD1; J gene: TRBJ1-5; V gene: TRBV28; clone size: NA; CDR3 DNA: TGTGCCAGCAGTTTGGAGGGACAGGGATGGAACAATCAGCCCCAGCATTTT; CDR3 protein: CASSLEGQGWNNQPQHF
D gene: TRBD2; J gene: TRBJ2-1; V gene: TRBV9; clone size: NA; CDR3 DNA: TGTGCCAGCAGCGGGACTAGCGGGAGTTATGAGCAGTTCTTC; CDR3 protein: CASSGTSGSYEQFF
D gene: NA; J gene: TRBJ1-2; V gene: TRBV21-1; clone size: NA; CDR3 DNA: TGTGCCAGCAGCAAAAATCATCCAGGGTTCCACTATGGCTACACCTTC; CDR3 protein: CASSKNHPGFHYGYTF
D gene: NA; J gene: TRBJ2-1; V gene: TRBV13; clone size: once; CDR3 DNA: TGTGCCAGCAGCTTAGGCCTGCGGTATGAGCAGTTCTTC; CDR3 protein: CASSLGLRYEQFF
D gene: NA; J gene: TRBJ2-7; V gene: TRBV7-6; clone size: NA; CDR3 DNA: TGTGCCAGCAGTCTGGGGGGCGGCTCCTACGAGCAGTACTTC; CDR3 protein: CASSLGGGSYEQYF